Below are 22 T cell receptor beta chains sequenced from a single sample in a study of shared clonotypes between healthy human individuals. Sequencing used immunoSEQ multiplex PCR; TCRdb keeps in-frame clones, though not all of them. This repertoire shows approximately 2,300,000 clones, around 90% found once; its top ten account for 0.37%. The specimen sequenced was naive CD4+ T cells from PBMCs. Documented subset: CD45RA+ positively selected. These receptors were obtained from a man aged 18 to 29 in good health. Some clones in this sample may be carry-over from other donors' samples.

To note about this clone: This same CDR3 is encoded by further DNA sequences in the sample. The genes are TRBV2 and TRBJ2-7; D perhaps matches TRBD2 (5 bases). V was trimmed by 8 bases and J by 4 bases, leaving 9 bases between them. The CDR3 is 11 residues long. Germline assignment: CDR1 SNHLY and CDR2 FYNNEI. This CDR3 is CASSGEYEQYF. The CDR3 DNA follows: TGTGCCAGCTCCGGGGAGTACGAGCAGTACTTC.

The sample holds one count of this clone. The chain combines TRBV2 with TRBJ2-2; D possibly matches TRBD1 or TRBD2 (6 bases each). The CDR3 has 14 amino acids. Germline V gene data show CDR1 as SNHLY and CDR2 as FYNNEI. Deletions cut 7 bases from V and 6 bases from J, with 15 bases between. As DNA, the CDR3 is TGTGCCAGCACCCAGTGGGGGGCCCCCGGGGAGCTGTTTTTT. Translated, it gives CASTQWGAPGELFF.

The chain employs TRBV28 and TRBJ2-2; either TRBD1 or TRBD2 may supply D (6 bases each). The CDR3 length is 16 residues. V was cut by 7 bases and J by 0 bases, with 15 bases left in between. CDR1 is MDHEN, CDR2 SYDVKM, per germline. CDR3 DNA sequence: TGTGCCAGCACCCCTCGGGGGCGGCCGAACACCGGGGAGCTGTTTTTT. It translates to CASTPRGRPNTGELFF.

This clone was seen more than once but under ten times. The chain uses TRBV25-1 and TRBJ1-4; a possible D gene is TRBD1 (5 bases). Germline V gives CDR1 MGHDK, CDR2 SYGVNS. V lost 3 bases and J 7 bases, leaving 12 bases between the germline ends. This CDR3 comprises 14 residues. The CDR3 DNA sequence: TGTGCCAGCAGTGAGGGGACCTTGGGTGAAAAACTGTTTTTT. It is translated as CASSEGTLGEKLFF.

The J gene is TRBJ2-1, the V gene TRBV23-1, with D perhaps matching TRBD2 (5 bases). TRBV23-1 is treated as an ORF (open reading frame) with a function not yet certain. The CDR3 consists of 13 residues. The V end was cut by 0 bases, the J end by 8 bases, with 8 bases between. Here the CDR3 reads CASSQSEGHEQFF. CDR3 nucleotide sequence: TGCGCCAGCAGTCAATCAGAGGGCCATGAGCAGTTCTTC.

The CDR3 protein is CASTIRGPEGYTF. The CDR3 DNA reads as TGTGCCAGCACAATTCGGGGGCCAGAGGGCTACACCTTC. V and J are TRBV28 and TRBJ1-2; a weak D match, TRBD1 (6 bases). Germline V lookup: CDR1 MDHEN, CDR2 SYDVKM. The CDR3 sequence is 13 residues long. The V gene lost 7 bases and the J gene lost 8 bases, with 17 bases spanning the gap.

The rearrangement joins TRBV7-9 to TRBJ1-3; D is unresolved. Germline V CDR1 and CDR2: SEHNR, FQNEAQ (reference sequence). Trimming pared 3 bases from V and 8 bases from J, leaving 8 bases between. The CDR3 totals 12 residues. CDR3 residues: CASSFSEDTIYF. The CDR3, as DNA: TGTGCCAGCAGCTTTTCAGAGGACACCATATATTTT.

V gene TRBV7-6 combines with J gene TRBJ1-2; D unresolved. V was shortened by 1 base and J by 0 bases, with 12 bases between the two germline ends. CDR3 length equals 16 residues. CDR1 is SGHVS, CDR2 FNYEAQ, per germline. CDR3 nucleotides: TGTGCCAGCAGCTTAGGAACAGCTATTGCTAACTATGGCTACACCTTC. The encoded protein is CASSLGTAIANYGYTF.

V usage is TRBV28 and J usage is TRBJ1-1, with 8 bases that match TRBD1. After removal of 6 bases from V and 2 bases from J, the junction contained 5 bases not matched to a gene. The V gene's germline CDR1 is MDHEN and CDR2 SYDVKM. There are 14 residues in the CDR3. In DNA form, the CDR3 reads TGTGCCAGCAGCACAGGGGGAATTAACACTGAAGCTTTCTTT. It is translated as CASSTGGINTEAFF.

This clone was seen once. The chain links TRBV5-1 to TRBJ2-7, with 7 bases matching TRBD1. This CDR3 is built from 13 residues. V lost 2 bases, J lost 3 bases, and 2 bases stayed unmatched. Germline assignment: CDR1 SGHRS and CDR2 YFSETQ. DNA for the CDR3: TGCGCCAGCAGCTTTCACAGGGGCTACGAGCAGTACTTC. This translates into CASSFHRGYEQYF. The complete variable domain, with remaining parts taken from reference TRBV5-1 and TRBJ2-7, reads KAGVTQTPRYLIKTRGQQVTLSCSPISGHRSVSWYQQTPGQGLQFLFEYFSETQRNKGNFPGRFSGRQFSNSRSEMNVSTLELGDSALYLCASSFHRGYEQYFGPGTRLTVT.

The chain has TRBV4-1 and TRBJ2-4; maybe TRBD2 (5 bases). This CDR3 comprises 15 residues. Trimming removed 0 bases from V and 3 bases from J, with 9 bases in between. Looked up from germline, CDR1 is MGHRA and CDR2 is YSYEKL. As DNA, the CDR3 is TGCGCCAGCAGCCAAGATTCGAGCGGCAAAAACATTCAGTACTTC. Amino acids: CASSQDSSGKNIQYF.

The chain couples TRBV7-8 to TRBJ2-7, with D hard to call. Germline loops: CDR1 SGHVS, CDR2 FQNEAQ. There are 17 residues in the CDR3. V shed 4 bases and J shed 5 bases, with 24 bases lying between them. CDR3 nucleotide sequence: TGTGCCAGCAGCTCGTGGGGTCGAGGCCATGCGCTCGACGAGCAGTACTTC. Protein product: CASSSWGRGHALDEQYF.

This chain joins TRBV10-3 and TRBJ2-3; 7 positions match TRBD2. Losses at the gene ends were 4 bases for V and 4 bases for J; bases not matched to a gene: 11. Germline loops: CDR1 ENHRY, CDR2 SYGVKD. The CDR3 spans 16 residues. The CDR3, as DNA: TGTGCCATCAGTGGAAATAGGCGGGAGTTCGCAGATACGCAGTATTTT. This gives the protein CAISGNRREFADTQYF.

This rearrangement joins TRBV18 to TRBJ1-1; TRBD1 matches at 7 bases. With V trimmed by 0 bases and J by 8 bases, 0 bases remained unmatched. CDR1 is KGHSH and CDR2 is LQKENI in the germline V gene. The CDR3 is 12 amino acids. CDR3 in DNA: TGTGCCAGCTCACCACCGGACAGGGAAGCTTTCTTT. Protein product: CASSPPDREAFF.

Concerning this clone: The sample has other DNA sequences that encode this CDR3 too. This chain joins TRBV7-9 and TRBJ2-2; D may be TRBD2 (6 bases). Trimming took off 1 base at V and 5 bases at J, with 8 bases between the two ends. The CDR3 is 14 residues long. Germline lookup yields CDR1 SEHNR and CDR2 FQNEAQ (reference sequence). The CDR3: CASSLEGGTGELFF. The CDR3 nucleotides read TGTGCCAGCAGCTTAGAGGGAGGAACCGGGGAGCTGTTTTTT.

The rearrangement joins TRBV4-2 to TRBJ2-1; 8 bases are shared with TRBD1. The CDR3 is 15 residues long. V was clipped by 4 bases and J by 6 bases; unmatched bases: 8. Germline V gives CDR1 LGHNA, CDR2 YNFKEQ. This chain's CDR3 is CASSLDRGGSNEQFF. The CDR3 DNA reads as TGTGCCAGCAGCCTCGACAGGGGTGGAAGCAATGAGCAGTTCTTC.

The V gene is TRBV19, the J gene TRBJ2-3; D may be TRBD2 (5 bases). From germline, CDR1 is LNHDA and CDR2 SQIVND (reference sequence). CDR3 size: 15 residues. V lost 7 bases and J lost 2, with 16 bases in between. CDR3 in amino acids: CASTWSGRLTDTQYF. CDR3 DNA: TGTGCCAGTACTTGGTCGGGGAGACTCACAGATACGCAGTATTTT. Full variable domain (missing parts from reference TRBV19 and TRBJ2-3): DGGITQSPKYLFRKEGQNVTLSCEQNLNHDAMYWYRQDPGQGLRLIYYSQIVNDFQKGDIAEGYSVSREKKESFPLTVTSAQKNPTAFYLCASTWSGRLTDTQYFGPGTRLTVL.

This rearrangement joins TRBV7-2 to TRBJ1-5; no firm D call. CDR1 is SGHTA, CDR2 FQGNSA, per germline. Trimming left V 5 bases short and J 0 bases short, with 20 bases between. This CDR3 spans 18 amino acids. The CDR3 sequence is CASSPPLKWRVSNQPQHF. The CDR3 DNA reads as TGTGCCAGCAGCCCCCCTTTAAAGTGGAGGGTTAGCAATCAGCCCCAGCATTTT.

A word on this clone: This same CDR3 is encoded by further DNA sequences in the sample. The J gene is TRBJ2-7, the V gene TRBV19; 8 nucleotides match TRBD2. CDR1 is LNHDA, CDR2 SQIVND, per germline (reference sequence). CDR3 size: 14 residues. V dropped 4 bases and J dropped 2; count of bases not matched to a gene: 4. In DNA, the CDR3 is TGTGCCAGTAGTACTAGCGGGTTGCCCTACGAGCAGTACTTC. This sequence encodes CASSTSGLPYEQYF.

The V and J genes are TRBV28 and TRBJ1-2; 10 bases match TRBD1. Trimming cost V 6 bases and J 4 bases; bases outside gene matches: 14. This CDR3 is 17 amino acids long. Germline V gives CDR1 MDHEN, CDR2 SYDVKM. This CDR3 is CASRPTTGQGTSYGYTF. The CDR3 DNA reads as TGTGCCAGCAGACCCACCACGGGACAGGGGACTAGCTATGGCTACACCTTC.

The chain carries TRBV5-1 and TRBJ2-7, with TRBD1 identical over 9 bases. The CDR3 length is 14 residues. Germline CDR1 is SGHRS and CDR2 is YFSETQ. V lost 3 bases, J lost 4 bases, and 5 bases stayed unmatched. The CDR3 here is CASSSTGGPYEQYF. The CDR3 DNA reads TGCGCCAGCAGCTCGACAGGGGGGCCTTACGAGCAGTACTTC. The whole variable domain, remainder taken from reference TRBV5-1 and TRBJ2-7, is KAGVTQTPRYLIKTRGQQVTLSCSPISGHRSVSWYQQTPGQGLQFLFEYFSETQRNKGNFPGRFSGRQFSNSRSEMNVSTLELGDSALYLCASSSTGGPYEQYFGPGTRLTVT.

The genes are TRBV6-4 and TRBJ1-1; possible D gene TRBD1, 6 bases. V was shortened by 2 bases and J by 1 base, with 17 bases between the two germline ends. CDR3 size: 17 residues. From germline, CDR1 is MRHNA and CDR2 SNTAGT. CDR3 in DNA: TGTGCCAGCAGTGACCCCGAGGTCAGGGGACCGAACACTGAAGCTTTCTTT. As protein: CASSDPEVRGPNTEAFF.